One and the same sample provided the 28 T cell receptor beta chains below, sequenced in a study of blood T cell repertoires in COVID-19. Using immunoSEQ multiplex PCR, the repertoire was profiled, and TCRdb retains in-frame clones only, with some absent. The table records 160,000 or so clones, about 88% of them present only once. Sequenced sample: peripheral blood. These TCRs come from a woman aged 45 to 65 with COVID-19, enrolled during active disease.

The chain recombines TRBV5-6 with TRBJ1-2, with 9 bases that match TRBD1. The CDR3 is 17 residues long. With 4 bases clipped from V and 0 bases from J, the junction kept 10 bases outside the gene matches. Germline V lookup: CDR1 SGHDT, CDR2 YYEEEE. The CDR3 bases are TGTGCCAGCAGCATAGGGACAGGGAGGTTGCCTAACTATGGCTACACCTTC. This encodes CASSIGTGRLPNYGYTF. The full variable domain, its missing parts supplied by reference TRBV5-6 and TRBJ1-2, is DAGVTQSPTHLIKTRGQQVTLRCSPKSGHDTVSWYQQALGQGPQFIFQYYEEEERQRGNFPDRFSGHQFPNYSSELNVNALLLGDSALYLCASSIGTGRLPNYGYTFGSGTRLTVV.

The gene calls are TRBV6-5 and TRBJ2-2, with D perhaps TRBD2 (7 bases). Trimming removed 0 bases from V and 6 bases from J, with 14 bases in between. Germline CDR1 MNHEY, CDR2 SVGAGI. The CDR3 spans 16 residues. CDR3 sequence: CASSYSGGGLPGELFF. In nucleotides, the CDR3 is TGTGCCAGCAGTTACTCTGGGGGGGGGCTACCCGGGGAGCTGTTTTTT.

The chain has TRBV28 and TRBJ2-3; no reliable D call. The CDR3 consists of 14 residues. The germline gives CDR1 MDHEN, CDR2 SYDVKM. Deletions cut 7 bases from V and 6 bases from J, with 17 bases between. CDR3 coding DNA: TGTGCCAGCATTCCTCCCGAGAGCCCGGATACGCAGTATTTT. Its protein product is CASIPPESPDTQYF.

This chain joins TRBV6-6 and TRBJ2-7, with 9 nucleotides matching TRBD1. This CDR3 has 13 amino acids. With 7 bases clipped from V and 5 bases from J, the junction kept 6 bases outside the gene matches. Germline V lookup: CDR1 MNHNY, CDR2 SVGAGI (reference sequence). The CDR3 sequence is CASTRDRENEQYF. CDR3 nucleotides: TGTGCCAGCACCCGGGACAGGGAAAACGAGCAGTACTTC.

This rearrangement joins TRBV4-3 to TRBJ2-5; 9 bases are shared with TRBD2. There are 15 residues in the CDR3. The trim removed 0 bases at V and 5 bases at J, leaving 4 bases unmatched. Germline assignment: CDR1 LGHNA and CDR2 YSLEER. The CDR3 sequence: CASSQDGTSRETQYF. The CDR3 DNA sequence: TGCGCCAGCAGCCAAGATGGGACTAGCCGCGAGACCCAGTACTTC.

The chain links TRBV10-3 to TRBJ2-3, with TRBD1 matching over 7 bases. Losses at the gene ends were 11 bases for V and 0 bases for J; bases not matched to a gene: 5. The V gene's germline CDR1 is ENHRY and CDR2 SYGVKD. The CDR3 spans 13 residues. The CDR3 loop is CAGRDSSTDTQYF. Here the CDR3 DNA reads TGTGCCGGACGGGACAGTAGCACAGATACGCAGTATTTT.

The DNA for the CDR3 is TGTGCCAGAAGCGTCTGGGGAGGGTCCAACTATGGCTACACCTTC. Translation gives CARSVWGGSNYGYTF. V gene TRBV5-3 combines with J gene TRBJ1-2; unclear D gene. TRBV5-3 is flagged as an ORF with uncertain function. V lost 4 bases and J lost 2, with 15 bases in between. This CDR3 is 15 amino acids long.

The chain joins TRBV6-5 to TRBJ2-1, with a tentative D call TRBD2 (7 bases). CDR1 is MNHEY and CDR2 is SVGAGI in the germline V gene. V lost 8 bases to trimming and J lost 3 bases, with 17 bases between them. The CDR3 is 15 residues long. The CDR3 spells CASSTQGGGYNEQFF. Here the CDR3 DNA reads TGTGCCAGCTCCACCCAAGGGGGGGGCTACAATGAGCAGTTCTTC.

This clone was counted only a few times. This chain uses TRBV4-3 with TRBJ2-1; 13 bases map to TRBD2. Germline assignment: CDR1 LGHNA and CDR2 YSLEER. The CDR3 contains 19 residues. J lost 0 bases, V lost 4 bases, and 9 bases had no gene match. The CDR3 nucleotides are TGCGCCAGCAGCCCCAGACTAGCGGGGGGTTTGAGCTCCTACAATGAGCAGTTCTTC. This sequence encodes CASSPRLAGGLSSYNEQFF.

The chain couples TRBV4-1 to TRBJ2-1, with a tentative D call TRBD2 (7 bases). CDR3 size: 17 residues. Trimming cost V 4 bases and J 6 bases, with 22 bases left between them. In germline, CDR1 is MGHRA, CDR2 YSYEKL. The chain's CDR3 is CASSLAVGEGEPNEQFF. The CDR3 DNA reads TGCGCCAGCAGCCTGGCCGTCGGGGAGGGGGAACCCAATGAGCAGTTCTTC.

The chain links TRBV13 to TRBJ2-1; D perhaps matches TRBD1 (6 bases). V gave up 5 bases and J gave up 6 bases, with 14 bases separating them. In germline, CDR1 is PRHDT, CDR2 FYEKMQ (reference sequence). This CDR3 region has 14 residues. This CDR3 reads CASSPRTVSNEQFF. For the CDR3, the DNA is TGTGCCAGCAGCCCCAGGACAGTCAGCAATGAGCAGTTCTTC.

This chain connects TRBV9 to TRBJ1-2; possibly TRBD1 for D (5 bases). The germline CDR1 and CDR2 sequences are SGDLS and YYNGEE. This CDR3 has 15 amino acids. V was trimmed by 3 bases and J by 2 bases, leaving 14 bases between them. The DNA of the CDR3 is TGTGCCAGCAGCGACAGACAGTCTCCGAACTATGGCTACACCTTC. Amino acid sequence: CASSDRQSPNYGYTF.

This chain uses TRBV7-6 with TRBJ1-2; no firm D call. Between the trimmed V and J ends, which lost 2 bases and 3 bases, there was a span of 28 bases. Per germline, CDR1 SGHVS and CDR2 FNYEAQ. The CDR3 is 20 amino acids. The CDR3 nucleotides are TGTGCCAGCAGCTTATTGACCCACGTCTGCCTGATTTCTAGTCACTATGGCTACACCTTC. Encoded protein: CASSLLTHVCLISSHYGYTF.

The chain carries TRBV6-5 and TRBJ2-2; 7 bases are a match to TRBD2. The germline gives CDR1 MNHEY, CDR2 SVGAGI. V shed 7 bases and J 4 bases; nucleotides not matched to a gene: 9. This CDR3 has 15 amino acids. This chain's CDR3 is CASTNRLAVTGELFF. For the CDR3, the DNA is TGTGCCAGCACCAACAGACTAGCAGTCACCGGGGAGCTGTTTTTT.

The chain combines TRBV9 with TRBJ2-7, with 9 bases matching TRBD2. CDR3 length equals 15 residues. V dropped 4 bases and J dropped 6; count of bases not matched to a gene: 11. In germline, CDR1 is SGDLS, CDR2 YYNGEE. The CDR3 spells CASSRMSSGGSEQYF. The CDR3 nucleotides are TGTGCCAGCAGCCGGATGTCGAGCGGGGGGAGCGAGCAGTACTTC. The whole variable domain, filled in from reference TRBV9 and TRBJ2-7, reads DSGVTQTPKHLITATGQRVTLRCSPRSGDLSVYWYQQSLDQGLQFLIQYYNGEERAKGNILERFSAQQFPDLHSELNLSSLELGDSALYFCASSRMSSGGSEQYFGPGTRLTVT.

The CDR3 spells CASSPSSYEQYF. The CDR3 DNA sequence: TGTGCCAGCAGTCCCTCCTCCTACGAGCAGTACTTC. This rearrangement joins TRBV28 to TRBJ2-7; the D is unclear. V lost 5 bases to trimming and J lost 0 bases, with 5 bases between them. The germline V gene has CDR1 MDHEN and CDR2 SYDVKM. This CDR3 has 12 residues.

The CDR3 loop is CASSTAGHSTDTQYF. The CDR3 DNA sequence: TGTGCCAGCTCAACAGCGGGGCATAGCACAGATACGCAGTATTTT. V and J are TRBV18 and TRBJ2-3; 7 bases fit TRBD2. In germline, CDR1 is KGHSH, CDR2 LQKENI. J lost 0 bases, V lost 5 bases, and 5 bases had no gene match. The CDR3 totals 15 residues.

This chain uses TRBV7-2 with TRBJ2-7; D unclear. The germline V gene has CDR1 SGHTA and CDR2 FQGNSA. CDR3 size: 12 residues. The V gene lost 4 bases and the J gene lost 5 bases, with 9 bases spanning the gap. In nucleotides, the CDR3 is TGTGCCAGCAGCTACCTTAGCAACGAGCAGTACTTC. The encoded protein is CASSYLSNEQYF.

The chain couples TRBV19 to TRBJ1-2; D not resolved. The V end lost 5 bases, the J end lost 4 bases, and 8 bases lay between the germline ends. The germline CDR1 and CDR2 sequences are LNHDA and SQIVND (reference sequence). The CDR3 sequence is 12 residues long. CDR3 sequence reads: CASSPLSYGYTF. The CDR3 DNA reads TGTGCCAGTAGTCCCCTGAGCTATGGCTACACCTTC. The whole variable domain, remainder taken from reference TRBV19 and TRBJ1-2, is DGGITQSPKYLFRKEGQNVTLSCEQNLNHDAMYWYRQDPGQGLRLIYYSQIVNDFQKGDIAEGYSVSREKKESFPLTVTSAQKNPTAFYLCASSPLSYGYTFGSGTRLTVV.

CDR3 sequence reads: CASSPSDRPISNQPQHF. CDR3 DNA sequence: TGTGCCAGCAGCCCATCGGACAGACCGATTAGCAATCAGCCCCAGCATTTT. The genes are TRBV7-8 and TRBJ1-5, with D possibly TRBD1 on 6 matching bases. The CDR3 extends over 17 amino acids. V lost 5 bases and J lost 0, with 17 bases in between. Germline CDR1 and CDR2: SGHVS and FQNEAQ.

The chain links TRBV2 to TRBJ1-4, with 11 bases matching TRBD1. Germline CDR1 reads SNHLY; CDR2 reads FYNNEI. CDR3 length: 17 residues. V lost 6 bases and J lost 2; bases outside the gene matches: 8. The CDR3 here is CASRKGGQGGTNEKLFF. As DNA, the CDR3 is TGTGCCAGCAGAAAAGGGGGACAGGGGGGCACTAATGAAAAACTGTTTTTT. Together with reference TRBV2 and TRBJ1-4, the CDR3 gives the full variable domain: EPEVTQTPSHQVTQMGQEVILRCVPISNHLYFYWYRQILGQKVEFLVSFYNNEISEKSEIFDDQFSVERPDGSNFTLKIRSTKLEDSAMYFCASRKGGQGGTNEKLFFGSGTQLSVL.

The chain employs TRBV2 and TRBJ1-1; D is possibly TRBD1 (5 bases). Deletions cut 2 bases from V and 5 bases from J, with 12 bases between. The CDR3 has 14 residues. Looked up from germline, CDR1 is SNHLY and CDR2 is FYNNEI. CDR3 amino acids: CASSERGRNTEAFF. CDR3 bases: TGTGCCAGCAGTGAAAGGGGAAGGAATACTGAAGCTTTCTTT.

The gene calls are TRBV30 and TRBJ2-2, with a weak D call TRBD2 (6 bases). Germline-derived CDR1 and CDR2 are GTSNPN and SVGIG (reference sequence). The CDR3 is 16 residues long. The V and J ends lost 7 bases and 4 bases respectively, with 22 bases between them. For the CDR3, the DNA is TGTGCCTCCCGCGATAGTCCGGGGAGGAGCACCGGGGAGCTGTTTTTT. This encodes CASRDSPGRSTGELFF.

The rearrangement uses TRBV19 and TRBJ2-1; possible D gene TRBD1, 5 bases. The germline V gene encodes CDR1 LNHDA and CDR2 SQIVND (reference sequence). Deletions cut 5 bases from V and 10 bases from J, with 18 bases between. The CDR3 loop spans 14 amino acids. CDR3 residues: CASSSGPDSGEQFF. The CDR3 DNA is TGTGCCAGTAGTTCGGGCCCCGACAGTGGCGAGCAGTTCTTC.

The table lists this clone with many counts. The same CDR3 arises from other DNA sequences in this sample as well. The chain has TRBV6-6 and TRBJ1-5, with D unclear. The CDR3 totals 14 residues. V lost 3 bases and J 3 bases, leaving 9 bases between the germline ends. Germline loops: CDR1 MNHNY, CDR2 SVGAGI (reference sequence). CDR3 sequence: CASSYSEDNQPQHF. CDR3 coding DNA: TGTGCCAGCAGTTATTCAGAAGACAATCAGCCCCAGCATTTT.

This clone appeared once. This sample includes further DNA sequences coding for the same CDR3. The chain couples TRBV27 to TRBJ2-2; a weak D match, TRBD2 (5 bases). V gave up 6 bases and J gave up 7 bases, with 12 bases separating them. The length of the CDR3 is 13 residues. Germline values: CDR1 MNHEY, CDR2 SMNVEV (reference sequence). CDR3 nucleotide sequence: TGTGCCAGCAGACCCGGCGCGGGCGGGGAGCTGTTTTTT. This gives the protein CASRPGAGGELFF.

This chain connects TRBV4-1 to TRBJ2-2, with 13 bases identical to TRBD2. The CDR3 is 18 residues long. With V trimmed by 2 bases and J by 2 bases, 5 bases remained unmatched. Germline V lookup: CDR1 MGHRA, CDR2 YSYEKL. CDR3 DNA sequence: TGCGCCAGCAGCCAATCGACTAGCGGGGGGCCAAACACCGGGGAGCTGTTTTTT. Amino acids: CASSQSTSGGPNTGELFF.

The CDR3 DNA is TGTGCCAGCAGTTTCAGAGGGTCAGATACGCAGTATTTT. Translation: CASSFRGSDTQYF. The chain combines TRBV12-3 or TRBV12-4 with TRBJ2-3; weak D call: TRBD2 (5 bases). The CDR3 covers 13 residues. V dropped 3 bases and J dropped 4 bases, with 8 bases sitting between them.